The 25 T cell receptor beta chains below were found in one sample sequenced in a study of T cell responses to AZD1222 COVID-19 vaccine. The repertoire was sequenced with immunoSEQ multiplex PCR; TCRdb's copy has only in-frame clones and lacks some. In the table there are over 110,000 clones, less than 95% of which are singletons. The starting material was peripheral blood, obtained on day 0 of AZD1222 vaccination. The receptor source for this set is an adult in good health.

This chain connects TRBV7-2 to TRBJ2-1, with D possibly being TRBD2 (5 bases). The CDR3 loop spans 14 amino acids. Between the trimmed V and J ends, which lost 6 bases and 9 bases, there was a span of 18 bases. CDR1 and CDR2 from the germline V gene are SGHTA and FQGNSA. CDR3 loop: CASSLLGLPSEQFF. The CDR3 nucleotides read TGTGCCAGCAGTTTACTCGGACTCCCCTCTGAGCAGTTCTTC.

In this sample, this clone turned up once. The V call is TRBV30, the J call TRBJ1-5, with a possible D match to TRBD1 (5 bases). This CDR3 comprises 14 residues. The V gene lost 0 bases and the J gene lost 9 bases, with 15 bases spanning the gap. The germline V gene encodes CDR1 GTSNPN and CDR2 SVGIG (reference sequence). The CDR3 reads CAWSVGGESPPQHF. CDR3 DNA sequence: TGTGCCTGGAGTGTCGGGGGGGAGAGTCCGCCCCAGCATTTT. Together with reference TRBV30 and TRBJ1-5, the CDR3 gives the full variable domain: SQTIHQWPATLVQPVGSPLSLECTVEGTSNPNLYWYRQAAGRGLQLLFYSVGIGQISSEVPQNLSASRPQDRQFILSSKKLLLSDSGFYLCAWSVGGESPPQHFGDGTRLSIL.

This clone was counted a single time. The chain combines TRBV4-1 with TRBJ1-5; D unresolved. CDR1 and CDR2 from the germline V gene are MGHRA and YSYEKL. The V end lost 0 bases, the J end lost 7 bases, and 7 bases lay between the germline ends. The length of the CDR3 is 13 residues. CDR3 loop: CASSQEVRQPQHF. CDR3 nucleotides: TGCGCCAGCAGCCAAGAAGTGAGACAGCCCCAGCATTTT.

The chain recombines TRBV7-2 with TRBJ2-7; 9 nucleotides agree with TRBD1. The junction had 4 bases not matched to a gene; V was cut back by 5 bases and J by 5 bases. The CDR3 runs to 13 residues. CDR1 SGHTA and CDR2 FQGNSA come from the germline V gene. The CDR3, as DNA: TGTGCCAGCAGCACGCGGACAGGGGACGAGCAGTACTTC. Translated: CASSTRTGDEQYF.

The chain couples TRBV7-9 to TRBJ2-7; the D gene could be TRBD1 or TRBD2 (5 bases each). In germline, CDR1 is SEHNR, CDR2 FQNEAQ (reference sequence). Deletions cut 2 bases from V and 4 bases from J, with 15 bases between. The CDR3 is 15 amino acids. The DNA for the CDR3 is TGTGCCAGCAGCTTACCGGGACGGCTAACGTACGAGCAGTACTTC. It specifies CASSLPGRLTYEQYF.

This rearrangement joins TRBV24-1 to TRBJ2-3; D is unclear. The CDR3 totals 12 residues. The ends were cut back, 6 bases at V and 2 bases at J, with 5 bases in the middle. The germline V gene encodes CDR1 KGHDR and CDR2 SFDVKD. The CDR3 sequence is CATSQFTDTQYF. CDR3 sequence (DNA): TGTGCCACCAGTCAATTCACAGATACGCAGTATTTT.

Here the CDR3 DNA reads TGCGCCAGCAGTGACTCTCTAGCGGCTTCCTACAATGAGCAGTTCTTC. Its translation is CASSDSLAASYNEQFF. The V gene is TRBV10-1, the J gene TRBJ2-1; 7 bases map to TRBD2. Trimming took 3 bases from V and 1 from J; bases not matched to a gene: 6. CDR3 length: 16 amino acids. Looked up from germline, CDR1 is WNHNN and CDR2 is SYGVQD (reference sequence).

The chain has TRBV15 and TRBJ1-6, with D unresolved. CDR3 length equals 13 residues. Trimming pared 0 bases from V and 6 bases from J, leaving 3 bases between. CDR1 and CDR2 from the germline V gene are LNHNV and YYDKDF (reference sequence). In DNA, the CDR3 is TGTGCCACCAGCAGAGACCGTAATTCACCCCTCCACTTT. This gives the protein CATSRDRNSPLHF.

The table lists this clone with a count of one. The chain is built from TRBV9 and TRBJ1-2; D remains ambiguous. CDR3 length equals 12 residues. V was pared by 4 bases and J by 8 bases, with 12 bases between. Germline CDR1 SGDLS, CDR2 YYNGEE. The CDR3 DNA is TGTGCCAGCAGCCAACCCCGGGAGGGCTACACCTTC. Protein: CASSQPREGYTF.

This chain connects TRBV4-1 to TRBJ2-3; 9 bases agree with TRBD1. CDR1 is MGHRA and CDR2 is YSYEKL in the germline V gene. Unmatched junction bases numbered 8, after V lost 0 bases and J lost 4 bases. The CDR3 has 17 amino acids. In DNA form, the CDR3 reads TGCGCCAGCAGCCAAGAACCTCACAGGGGGCAAGCAGATACGCAGTATTTT. The encoded protein is CASSQEPHRGQADTQYF.

V usage is TRBV7-2 and J usage is TRBJ1-1, with D unresolved. The CDR3 loop spans 13 amino acids. The germline V gene encodes CDR1 SGHTA and CDR2 FQGNSA. Deletions cut 0 bases from V and 1 base from J, with 3 bases between. The chain's CDR3 is CASSLARNTEAFF. CDR3 DNA: TGTGCCAGCAGCTTAGCGCGGAACACTGAAGCTTTCTTT.

The chain links TRBV19 to TRBJ1-4; perhaps TRBD1 as D (5 bases). This CDR3 is 14 amino acids long. V gave up 8 bases and J gave up 7 bases, with 17 bases separating them. Germline CDR1 LNHDA, CDR2 SQIVND (reference sequence). CDR3 amino acids: CASARVRVGEKLFF. As DNA, the CDR3 is TGTGCCAGTGCTAGGGTCAGGGTTGGTGAAAAACTGTTTTTT.

CDR3: CASSADLSSYNEQFF. In nucleotides, the CDR3 is TGTGCCAGCAGCGCAGACCTGAGCTCCTACAATGAGCAGTTCTTC. V is TRBV11-2 and J is TRBJ2-1; the D is unclear. Trimming left V 5 bases short and J 0 bases short, with 11 bases between. Per germline, CDR1 SGHAT and CDR2 FQNNGV. The CDR3 spans 15 residues.

This chain joins TRBV6-5 and TRBJ1-4; 7 bases align to TRBD1. The germline CDR1 and CDR2 sequences are MNHEY and SVGAGI. The CDR3 covers 14 residues. Trimming at V came to 4 bases and at J to 4 bases, leaving 3 bases not matched to a gene. The CDR3 bases are TGTGCCAGCAGTTGGGACAGCCTTAATGAAAAACTGTTTTTT. Translating gives CASSWDSLNEKLFF.

This chain uses TRBV5-6 with TRBJ2-7, with D perhaps TRBD2 (8 bases). The CDR3 extends over 13 amino acids. The germline CDR1 and CDR2 sequences are SGHDT and YYEEEE. The ends were cut back, 4 bases at V and 7 bases at J, with 15 bases in the middle. The CDR3 reads CASSPGGDSEQYF. CDR3 DNA sequence: TGTGCCAGCAGCCCGGGGGGGGACAGTGAGCAGTACTTC.

Only a few counts were recorded for this clone. This chain uses TRBV30 with TRBJ1-2; D unclear. This CDR3 has 11 residues. Trimming took 0 bases from V and 8 from J, leaving 7 bases between them. Germline V lookup: CDR1 GTSNPN, CDR2 SVGIG (reference sequence). The CDR3 protein is CAWSVQRGYTF. DNA for the CDR3: TGTGCCTGGAGTGTACAAAGAGGCTACACCTTC.

The chain joins TRBV18 to TRBJ2-7; possible D gene TRBD1, 5 bases. This CDR3 comprises 14 residues. CDR1 is KGHSH and CDR2 is LQKENI in the germline V gene. V was trimmed by 2 bases and J by 2 bases, leaving 10 bases between them. The CDR3 DNA is TGTGCCAGCTCACCAGACAGCGTTCCCTACGAGCAGTACTTC. It encodes CASSPDSVPYEQYF.

This rearrangement joins TRBV9 to TRBJ2-1; D possibly corresponds to TRBD2 (6 bases). The ends were cut back, 1 base at V and 7 bases at J, with 15 bases in the middle. The germline V gene encodes CDR1 SGDLS and CDR2 YYNGEE. This CDR3 has 15 amino acids. CDR3: CASSVQAGARNEQFF. For the CDR3, the DNA is TGTGCCAGCAGCGTACAAGCGGGCGCCCGTAATGAGCAGTTCTTC.

The V and J genes are TRBV5-6 and TRBJ1-2; D perhaps matches TRBD1 (5 bases). Trimming removed 0 bases from V and 13 bases from J, with 13 bases in between. The CDR3 has 12 amino acids. Germline V CDR1 and CDR2: SGHDT, YYEEEE. The CDR3 loop is CASSLAKGKPTF. As DNA, the CDR3 is TGTGCCAGCAGCTTGGCCAAGGGGAAACCCACCTTC.

Written as DNA, the CDR3 is TGTGCCAGCAGCGCGCACTCGAATAATTCACCCCTCCACTTT. Translation: CASSAHSNNSPLHF. The chain links TRBV9 to TRBJ1-6; D remains unclear. In germline, CDR1 is SGDLS, CDR2 YYNGEE. V was clipped by 3 bases and J by 5 bases, with 9 bases between them. The CDR3 spans 14 residues.

The CDR3 region has the DNA TGTGCCAGCAGGAGGGACAGGGGCTCCGAGCAGTTCTTC. This sequence encodes CASRRDRGSEQFF. This chain joins TRBV2 and TRBJ2-1; 10 bases match TRBD1. V was pared by 6 bases and J by 10 bases, with 6 bases of the junction left unmatched. This CDR3 comprises 13 residues. The germline V gene encodes CDR1 SNHLY and CDR2 FYNNEI.

This chain joins TRBV5-4 and TRBJ2-5, with D possibly matching TRBD1 (5 bases). The CDR3 has 15 residues. From germline, CDR1 is SGHNT and CDR2 YYREEE (reference sequence). The V and J ends lost 2 bases and 4 bases respectively, with 15 bases between them. CDR3 sequence: CASSFGWQGRETQYF. The CDR3, as DNA: TGTGCCAGCAGCTTTGGATGGCAGGGTCGAGAGACCCAGTACTTC.

The chain combines TRBV7-8 with TRBJ2-1; D perhaps matches TRBD2 (5 bases). V was shortened by 5 bases and J by 3 bases, with 11 bases between the two germline ends. The germline CDR1 and CDR2 sequences are SGHVS and FQNEAQ. CDR3 size: 14 residues. The chain's CDR3 is CASSLLGLYNEQFF. The CDR3 coding sequence is TGTGCCAGCAGCCTACTAGGGCTCTACAATGAGCAGTTCTTC. Full variable domain (outside the CDR3, taken from reference TRBV7-8 and TRBJ2-1): GAGVSQSPRYKVAKRGQDVALRCDPISGHVSLFWYQQALGQGPEFLTYFQNEAQLDKSGLPSDRFFAERPEGSVSTLKIQRTQQEDSAVYLCASSLLGLYNEQFFGPGTRLTVL.

The genes are TRBV10-3 and TRBJ1-1, with D unresolved. Germline-derived CDR1 and CDR2 are ENHRY and SYGVKD. The V and J ends lost 0 bases and 5 bases respectively, with 7 bases between them. This CDR3 is built from 13 residues. CDR3 amino acids: CAISESAGTEAFF. The CDR3 DNA follows: TGTGCCATCAGTGAGTCAGCTGGGACTGAAGCTTTCTTT.

The chain combines TRBV19 with TRBJ2-3; 8 bases line up with TRBD2. Germline lookup yields CDR1 LNHDA and CDR2 SQIVND (reference sequence). V was pared by 3 bases and J by 3 bases, with 5 bases of the junction left unmatched. This CDR3 region has 15 residues. In DNA, the CDR3 is TGTGCCAGTAGTATCGGGCGGGGGGTAACAGATACGCAGTATTTT. Translated: CASSIGRGVTDTQYF.